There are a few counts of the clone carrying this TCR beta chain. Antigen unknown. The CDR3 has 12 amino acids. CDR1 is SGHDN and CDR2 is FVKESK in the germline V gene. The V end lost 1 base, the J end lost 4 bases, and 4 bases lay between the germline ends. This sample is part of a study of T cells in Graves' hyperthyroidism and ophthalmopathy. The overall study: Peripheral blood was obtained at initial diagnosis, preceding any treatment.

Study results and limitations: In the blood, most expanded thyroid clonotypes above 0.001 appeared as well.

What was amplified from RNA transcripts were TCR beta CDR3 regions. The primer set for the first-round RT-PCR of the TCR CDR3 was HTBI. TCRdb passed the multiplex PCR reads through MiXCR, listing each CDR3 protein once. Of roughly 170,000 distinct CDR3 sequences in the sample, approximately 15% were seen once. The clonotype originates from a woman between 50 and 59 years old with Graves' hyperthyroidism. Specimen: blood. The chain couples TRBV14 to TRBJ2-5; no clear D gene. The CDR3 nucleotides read TGTGCCAGCAGCCAAGGCCTAGAGACCCAGTACTTC. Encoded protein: CASSQGLETQYF.